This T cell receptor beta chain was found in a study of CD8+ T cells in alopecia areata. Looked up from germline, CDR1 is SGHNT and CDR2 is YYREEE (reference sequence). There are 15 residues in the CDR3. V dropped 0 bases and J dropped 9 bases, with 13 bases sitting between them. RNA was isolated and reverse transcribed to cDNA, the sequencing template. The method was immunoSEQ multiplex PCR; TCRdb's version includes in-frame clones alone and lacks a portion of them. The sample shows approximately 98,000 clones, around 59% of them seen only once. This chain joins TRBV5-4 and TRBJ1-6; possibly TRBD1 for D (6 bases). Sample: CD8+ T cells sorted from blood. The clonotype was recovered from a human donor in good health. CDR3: CASSLAPGEASPLHF. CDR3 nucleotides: TGTGCCAGCAGCTTGGCACCAGGGGAGGCTTCACCCCTCCACTTT.